This T cell receptor (beta chain) was captured in a study of CD8+CD57+ T cells in acquired aplastic anemia. It was patients with CD8+CD57+ cell expansion by flow cytometry who were chosen for sequencing. Investigators profiled TCR beta VDJ and CDR3 from genomic DNA template. Via MiXCR, TCRdb re-called the reads, giving one row per CDR3 protein. The table has approximately 190,000 distinct CDR3 sequences, around half seen once. Sequencing was performed on sorted CD4+, CD8+, or CD8+CD57+ T cells (not recorded which) from PBMCs. This TCR was sampled from a human donor with aplastic anemia.

The CDR3, as DNA: TGCAGTACTCGGAGGACATTCACCAATTCACCCCTCCACTTT. Translating gives CSTRRTFTNSPLHF. The chain combines TRBV20-1 with TRBJ1-6; D is possibly TRBD1 (5 bases). The CDR3 loop spans 14 amino acids. The ends were cut back, 8 bases at V and 7 bases at J, with 18 bases in the middle. Germline-derived CDR1 and CDR2 are DFQATT and SNEGSKA (reference sequence).